Following are 19 T cell receptor beta chains from one sample sequenced in a study of cytomegalovirus exposure and HLA in healthy donors. The PCR ran on 60 Vbeta and 13 Jbeta primers. Only in-frame clones appear in the TCRdb table, and some are missing; sequencing was by immunoSEQ multiplex PCR. The table includes tens of thousands of clones, around 77% detected once. The sample consisted of PBMCs. These receptor sequences come from a man aged 25 to 45 in good health and CMV-seronegative.

The V call is TRBV4-2, the J call TRBJ2-1; the match to TRBD2 covers 12 bases. The CDR3 contains 17 residues. V shed 0 bases, J shed 4 bases, and the junction held 4 bases outside the gene matches. CDR1 and CDR2 from the germline V gene are LGHNA and YNFKEQ. The CDR3 protein is CASSQDRGLAGYNEQFF. CDR3 nucleotide sequence: TGTGCCAGCAGCCAAGATCGGGGACTAGCGGGTTACAATGAGCAGTTCTTC.

The chain is built from TRBV11-2 and TRBJ2-1; TRBD1 agrees at 7 bases. Losses at the gene ends were 5 bases for V and 10 bases for J; bases not matched to a gene: 17. CDR1 is SGHAT, CDR2 FQNNGV, per germline. This CDR3 is built from 16 residues. The CDR3 sequence is CASSTGQTYPRGEQFF. In nucleotides, the CDR3 is TGTGCCAGCAGCACGGGACAGACCTACCCCAGGGGGGAGCAGTTCTTC.

The chain recombines TRBV28 with TRBJ2-3; D is possibly TRBD2 (5 bases). V lost 6 bases to trimming and J lost 3 bases, with 13 bases between them. Germline CDR1 and CDR2: MDHEN and SYDVKM. This CDR3 is built from 14 residues. CDR3 sequence: CASSPDSETDTQYF. The CDR3 nucleotides read TGTGCCAGCAGCCCGGATAGCGAAACAGATACGCAGTATTTT.

The rearrangement joins TRBV18 to TRBJ2-1, with 9 bases lining up with TRBD2. The V gene's germline CDR1 is KGHSH and CDR2 LQKENI. The CDR3 totals 17 residues. V lost 1 base and J lost 5; bases outside the gene matches: 9. In DNA form, the CDR3 reads TGTGCCAGCTCACCACTTTTCCTAGCGGGACGGGACAATGAGCAGTTCTTC. Encoded protein: CASSPLFLAGRDNEQFF.

The J gene is TRBJ2-7, the V gene TRBV18; D may be TRBD1 (5 bases). Looked up from germline, CDR1 is KGHSH and CDR2 is LQKENI. Trimming left V 3 bases short and J 5 bases short, with 14 bases between. This CDR3 region has 14 residues. CDR3 residues: CASSPSQGGDEQYF. DNA for the CDR3: TGTGCCAGCTCACCCTCGCAGGGCGGCGACGAGCAGTACTTC.

This chain uses TRBV2 with TRBJ1-6, with 10 bases matching TRBD1. The length of the CDR3 is 14 residues. Germline V gives CDR1 SNHLY, CDR2 FYNNEI. V shed 5 bases and J 8 bases; nucleotides not matched to a gene: 3. CDR3 in DNA: TGTGCCAGCAGTTACGGACAGGGGGATTCACCCCTCCACTTT. It yields the protein CASSYGQGDSPLHF.

V is TRBV9 and J is TRBJ1-3, with D perhaps TRBD1 (6 bases). Looked up from germline, CDR1 is SGDLS and CDR2 is YYNGEE. CDR3 length equals 16 residues. V was pared by 4 bases and J by 0 bases, with 14 bases between. The CDR3: CASSPLQGLSGNTIYF. CDR3 in DNA: TGTGCCAGCAGCCCCTTACAGGGCCTCTCTGGAAACACCATATATTTT.

The chain recombines TRBV6-1 with TRBJ1-1; 10 bases line up with TRBD1. Germline trimming cut 1 base from V and 3 bases from J; bases unmatched to any gene: 5. CDR1 and CDR2 (germline): MNHNS, SASEGT. The CDR3 consists of 16 residues. The CDR3 here is CASSEVPGQGYTEAFF. CDR3 sequence (DNA): TGTGCCAGCAGTGAAGTTCCGGGACAGGGGTACACTGAAGCTTTCTTT.

V gene TRBV2 combines with J gene TRBJ2-1, with D possibly matching TRBD2 (6 bases). The CDR3 is 15 amino acids. The germline CDR1 and CDR2 sequences are SNHLY and FYNNEI. The V gene lost 6 bases and the J gene lost 4 bases, with 16 bases spanning the gap. The CDR3 reads CASRPREVVYNEQFF. The CDR3 DNA reads TGTGCCAGCAGGCCGAGGGAGGTTGTATACAATGAGCAGTTCTTC.

This chain joins TRBV4-2 and TRBJ1-5; a possible D gene is TRBD1 (5 bases). V lost 1 base and J 0 bases, leaving 16 bases between the germline ends. CDR1 and CDR2 (germline): LGHNA, YNFKEQ. There are 18 residues in the CDR3. The CDR3, as DNA: TGTGCCAGCAGCCAAGGCGGGGGAATAGACAGTAGCAATCAGCCCCAGCATTTT. Translating gives CASSQGGGIDSSNQPQHF.

V gene TRBV4-1 combines with J gene TRBJ1-1; D is possibly TRBD1 (6 bases). The CDR3 consists of 14 residues. V was shortened by 0 bases and J by 5 bases, with 10 bases between the two germline ends. The germline V gene encodes CDR1 MGHRA and CDR2 YSYEKL. The CDR3 loop reads CASSQEPGVTEAFF. The CDR3 DNA is TGCGCCAGCAGCCAAGAGCCAGGGGTAACTGAAGCTTTCTTT.

This chain links TRBV2 with TRBJ2-3; D is possibly TRBD2 (6 bases). Germline V CDR1 and CDR2: SNHLY, FYNNEI. This CDR3 has 16 residues. V lost 4 bases to trimming and J lost 4 bases, with 18 bases between them. Here the CDR3 reads CASSVGLLALADTQYF. CDR3 DNA sequence: TGTGCCAGCAGTGTGGGTCTACTAGCTTTGGCAGATACGCAGTATTTT.

The rearrangement uses TRBV9 and TRBJ2-1; TRBD1 aligns across 8 bases. CDR1 is SGDLS and CDR2 is YYNGEE in the germline V gene. This CDR3 is built from 12 residues. The J segment lost 15 bases and the V segment lost 5 bases, leaving 10 bases of the junction unmatched. CDR3: CASRGTGRFMFF. CDR3 bases: TGTGCCAGCAGGGGGACAGGCCGGTTCATGTTCTTC. The variable domain in full, completed from reference TRBV9 and TRBJ2-1, reads DSGVTQTPKHLITATGQRVTLRCSPRSGDLSVYWYQQSLDQGLQFLIQYYNGEERAKGNILERFSAQQFPDLHSELNLSSLELGDSALYFCASRGTGRFMFFGPGTRLTVL.

This sequence joins TRBV6-1 and TRBJ1-2; 10 bases map to TRBD1. This CDR3 contains 15 residues. Trimming cost V 4 bases and J 3 bases; bases outside gene matches: 5. CDR1 MNHNS and CDR2 SASEGT come from the germline V gene. The CDR3 DNA follows: TGTGCCAGCAGTGCTCTCGGGACAGGGGACTATGGCTACACCTTC. The encoded protein is CASSALGTGDYGYTF.

The chain combines TRBV28 with TRBJ1-2, with no clear D. The length of the CDR3 is 12 residues. Per the germline V gene, CDR1 is MDHEN and CDR2 is SYDVKM. V shed 3 bases and J shed 5 bases, with 7 bases lying between them. The CDR3 bases are TGTGCCAGCAGTTTTGAGGGTTATGGCTACACCTTC. Amino acid sequence: CASSFEGYGYTF.

In this sample, this clone turned up once. The chain employs TRBV6-1 and TRBJ2-7; 9 bases map to TRBD1. The CDR3 is made up of 14 amino acids. The germline V gene has CDR1 MNHNS and CDR2 SASEGT. V was clipped by 10 bases and J by 4 bases; unmatched bases: 11. In DNA form, the CDR3 reads TGTGCCACCACTACAGGGGGCAGGGGATACGAGCAGTACTTC. Encoded protein: CATTTGGRGYEQYF.

Only a few counts were recorded for this clone. The chain recombines TRBV19 with TRBJ2-7; tentatively, D is TRBD2 (6 bases). Trimming stripped 1 base from V and 5 bases from J, with 18 bases between. Looked up from germline, CDR1 is LNHDA and CDR2 is SQIVND (reference sequence). The CDR3 has 16 amino acids. CDR3: CASSIGGEGSAHEQYF. Written as DNA, the CDR3 is TGTGCCAGTAGTATAGGGGGGGAAGGTAGTGCCCACGAGCAGTACTTC.

The gene calls are TRBV5-6 and TRBJ1-1; a possible D gene is TRBD1 (6 bases). Between the trimmed V and J ends, which lost 0 bases and 5 bases, there was a span of 14 bases. This CDR3 contains 15 residues. Germline V gene lookup returns CDR1 SGHDT and CDR2 YYEEEE. CDR3 protein: CASSLVGQGKTEAFF. CDR3 in DNA: TGTGCCAGCAGCTTGGTGGGGCAGGGGAAGACTGAAGCTTTCTTT. Looking up the rest from reference TRBV5-6 and TRBJ1-1 gives the full variable domain: DAGVTQSPTHLIKTRGQQVTLRCSPKSGHDTVSWYQQALGQGPQFIFQYYEEEERQRGNFPDRFSGHQFPNYSSELNVNALLLGDSALYLCASSLVGQGKTEAFFGQGTRLTVV.

This clone counts as medium-sized. J is TRBJ1-5 and V is TRBV2, with a tentative D call TRBD1 (6 bases). The CDR3 consists of 15 residues. Trimming cost V 5 bases and J 0 bases, with 11 bases left between them. Germline V gene lookup returns CDR1 SNHLY and CDR2 FYNNEI. The CDR3 is CASSYDRYSNQPQHF. The CDR3, as DNA: TGTGCCAGCAGTTACGACAGGTATAGCAATCAGCCCCAGCATTTT.